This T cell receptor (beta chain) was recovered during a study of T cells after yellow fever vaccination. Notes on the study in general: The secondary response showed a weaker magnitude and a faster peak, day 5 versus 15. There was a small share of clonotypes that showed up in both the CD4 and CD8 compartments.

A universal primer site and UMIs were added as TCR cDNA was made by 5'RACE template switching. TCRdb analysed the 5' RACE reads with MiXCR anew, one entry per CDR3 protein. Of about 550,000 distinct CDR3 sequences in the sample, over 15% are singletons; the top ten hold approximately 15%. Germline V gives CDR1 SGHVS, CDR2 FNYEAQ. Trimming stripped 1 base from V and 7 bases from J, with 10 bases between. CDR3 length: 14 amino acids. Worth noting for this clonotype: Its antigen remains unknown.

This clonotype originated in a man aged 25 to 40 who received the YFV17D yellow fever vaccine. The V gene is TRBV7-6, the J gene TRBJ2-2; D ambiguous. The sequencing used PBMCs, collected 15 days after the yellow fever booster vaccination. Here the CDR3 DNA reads TGTGCCAGCAGCTTAGTTTCTTTCGGCGGGGAGCTGTTTTTT. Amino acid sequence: CASSLVSFGGELFF.